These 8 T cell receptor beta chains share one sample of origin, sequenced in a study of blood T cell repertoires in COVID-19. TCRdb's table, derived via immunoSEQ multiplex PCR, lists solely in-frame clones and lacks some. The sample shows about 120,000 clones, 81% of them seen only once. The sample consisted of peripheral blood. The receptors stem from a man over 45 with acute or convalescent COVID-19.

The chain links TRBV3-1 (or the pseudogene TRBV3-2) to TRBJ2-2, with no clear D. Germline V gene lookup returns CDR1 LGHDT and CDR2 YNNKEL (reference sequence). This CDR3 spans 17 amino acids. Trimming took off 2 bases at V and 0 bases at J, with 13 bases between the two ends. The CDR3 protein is CASSQPPLDSNTGELFF. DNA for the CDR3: TGTGCCAGCAGCCAACCACCCCTAGATTCGAACACCGGGGAGCTGTTTTTT.

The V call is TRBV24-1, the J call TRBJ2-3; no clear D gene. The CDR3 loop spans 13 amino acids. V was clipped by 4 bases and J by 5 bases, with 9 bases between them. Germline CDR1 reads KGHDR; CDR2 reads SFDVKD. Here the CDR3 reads CATSESPIDTQYF. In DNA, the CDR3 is TGTGCCACCAGTGAGAGCCCAATAGATACGCAGTATTTT.

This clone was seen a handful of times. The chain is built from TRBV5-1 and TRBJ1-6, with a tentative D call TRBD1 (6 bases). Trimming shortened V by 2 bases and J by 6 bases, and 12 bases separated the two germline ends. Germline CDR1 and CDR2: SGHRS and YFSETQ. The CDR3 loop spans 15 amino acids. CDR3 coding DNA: TGCGCCAGCAGCTTCAGGGGAATTCCTAATTCACCCCTCCACTTT. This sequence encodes CASSFRGIPNSPLHF.

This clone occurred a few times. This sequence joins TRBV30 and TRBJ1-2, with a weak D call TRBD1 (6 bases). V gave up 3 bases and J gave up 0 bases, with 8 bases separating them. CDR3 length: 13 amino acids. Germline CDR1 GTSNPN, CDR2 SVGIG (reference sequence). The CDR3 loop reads CAWSRGANYGYTF. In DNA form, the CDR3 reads TGTGCCTGGAGCAGGGGAGCTAACTATGGCTACACCTTC.

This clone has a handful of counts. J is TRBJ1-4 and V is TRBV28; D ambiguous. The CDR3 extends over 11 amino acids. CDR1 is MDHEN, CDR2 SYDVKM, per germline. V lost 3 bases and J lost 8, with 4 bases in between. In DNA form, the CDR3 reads TGTGCCAGCAGTTTCCAGGAAAAACTGTTTTTT. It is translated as CASSFQEKLFF.

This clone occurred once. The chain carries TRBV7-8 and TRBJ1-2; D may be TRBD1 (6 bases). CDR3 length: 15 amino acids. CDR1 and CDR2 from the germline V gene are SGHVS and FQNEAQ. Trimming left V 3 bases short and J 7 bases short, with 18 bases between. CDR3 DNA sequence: TGTGCCAGCAGCTTTTTGGAAACAGGGTTTGCTGGCTACACCTTC. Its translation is CASSFLETGFAGYTF.

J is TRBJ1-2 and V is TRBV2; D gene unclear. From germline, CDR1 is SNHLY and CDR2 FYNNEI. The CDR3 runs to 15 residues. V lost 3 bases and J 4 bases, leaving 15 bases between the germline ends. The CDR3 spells CASSEGDWPFYGYTF. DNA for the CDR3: TGTGCCAGCAGTGAGGGTGACTGGCCCTTCTATGGCTACACCTTC. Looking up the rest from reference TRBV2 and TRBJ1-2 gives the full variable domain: EPEVTQTPSHQVTQMGQEVILRCVPISNHLYFYWYRQILGQKVEFLVSFYNNEISEKSEIFDDQFSVERPDGSNFTLKIRSTKLEDSAMYFCASSEGDWPFYGYTFGSGTRLTVV.

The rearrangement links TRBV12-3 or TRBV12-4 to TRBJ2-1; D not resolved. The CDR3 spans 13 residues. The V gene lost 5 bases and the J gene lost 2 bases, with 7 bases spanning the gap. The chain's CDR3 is CASSPSAYNEQFF. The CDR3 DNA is TGTGCCAGCAGTCCCTCAGCCTACAATGAGCAGTTCTTC.